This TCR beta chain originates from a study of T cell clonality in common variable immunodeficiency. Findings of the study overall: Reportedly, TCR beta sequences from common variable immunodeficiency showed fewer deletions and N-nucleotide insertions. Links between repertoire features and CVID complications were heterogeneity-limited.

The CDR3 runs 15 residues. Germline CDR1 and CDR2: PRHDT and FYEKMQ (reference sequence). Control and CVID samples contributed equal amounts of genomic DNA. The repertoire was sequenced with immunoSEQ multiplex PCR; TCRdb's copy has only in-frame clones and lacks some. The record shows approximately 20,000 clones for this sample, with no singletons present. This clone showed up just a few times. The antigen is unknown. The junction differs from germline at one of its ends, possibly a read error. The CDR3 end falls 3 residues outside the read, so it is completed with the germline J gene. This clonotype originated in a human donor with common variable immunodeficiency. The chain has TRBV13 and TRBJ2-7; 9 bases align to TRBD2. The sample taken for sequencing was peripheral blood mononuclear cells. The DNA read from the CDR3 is TGTGCCAGCAGCTCTAGCGGGACGCTCTCCCACGAG. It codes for CASSSSGTLSHE. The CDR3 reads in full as CASSSSGTLSHEQYF.